This T cell receptor (beta chain) was retrieved from a study of CD8 T cells in ankylosing spondylitis. Findings and limits, study-wide: Disease-linked clones had a CD8+ phenotype and relatively low frequency in peripheral blood. As reported, disease-linked clones showed significant enrichment in matched ankylosing spondylitis synovial fluid. Seemingly characteristic of ankylosing spondylitis blood was a TCR beta motif consisting of about 8 highly homologous variants.

Making use of molecular barcodes, quantitative 5'-RACE generated TCR beta libraries. Each CDR3 protein is one row after TCRdb ran MiXCR on the 5' RACE reads. The table shows about 130,000 distinct CDR3 sequences, with 17% occurring only once. As for this clonotype: No antigen is known for it.

J lost 7 bases, V lost 5 bases, and 13 bases had no gene match. The germline CDR1 and CDR2 sequences are SGHTA and FQGTGA. This CDR3 contains 16 residues. The TCR was taken from a male donor with ankylosing spondylitis. The chain combines TRBV7-3 with TRBJ2-1; 8 positions match TRBD2. The sequenced sample was blood, either unsorted or a sorted T cell fraction (not recorded which). The CDR3 protein is CASSQNPTSGFNEQFF. The DNA for the CDR3 is TGTGCCAGCAGCCAAAATCCCACTAGCGGATTTAATGAGCAGTTCTTC.